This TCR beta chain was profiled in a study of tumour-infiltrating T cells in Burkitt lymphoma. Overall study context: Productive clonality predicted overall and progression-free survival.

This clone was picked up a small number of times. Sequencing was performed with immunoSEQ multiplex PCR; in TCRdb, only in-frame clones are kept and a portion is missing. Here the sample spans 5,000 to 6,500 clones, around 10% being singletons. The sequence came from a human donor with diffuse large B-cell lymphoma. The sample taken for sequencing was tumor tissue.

The CDR3 DNA reads TGTGCCAGCAGCCTTACAGGGGGCAGTGAAAAACTGTTTTTT. Protein sequence: CASSLTGGSEKLFF. The chain has TRBV14 and TRBJ1-4; 9 positions agree with TRBD1. CDR1 is SGHDN, CDR2 FVKESK, per germline. V lost 4 bases to trimming and J lost 7 bases; unmatched junction nucleotides: 4. This CDR3 comprises 14 residues.